The 13 T cell receptor beta chains below come from one sample, sequenced in a study of early T cells in non-severe SARS-CoV-2 infection. Each CDR3 protein gets one entry after TCRdb re-called the 5' RACE reads with MiXCR. The table lists about 29,000 distinct CDR3 sequences, more than 4% of them singletons. The sequencing input was whole blood. These receptors all come from an adult who was a healthcare worker with PCR-confirmed SARS-CoV-2 infection or an uninfected control (not recorded which).

This clonotype was counted at least ten times. The chain recombines TRBV6-1 with TRBJ2-3, with D perhaps matching TRBD2 (5 bases). Trimming shortened V by 1 base and J by 0 bases, and 8 bases separated the two germline ends. The CDR3 has 15 residues. Germline CDR1 MNHNS, CDR2 SASEGT. The CDR3 coding sequence is TGTGCCAGCAGTGAAGTTACTAGGAGCACAGATACGCAGTATTTT. Its translation: CASSEVTRSTDTQYF.

Many counts were recorded for this clonotype. This chain uses TRBV20-1 with TRBJ2-1, with 11 bases identical to TRBD2. CDR1 and CDR2 (germline): DFQATT, SNEGSKA (reference sequence). This CDR3 spans 15 amino acids. After removal of 6 bases from V and 3 bases from J, the junction contained 7 bases not matched to a gene. CDR3 in amino acids: CSAEAGTSGYNEQFF. The CDR3, as DNA: TGCAGTGCGGAAGCCGGGACTAGCGGCTACAATGAGCAGTTCTTC.

This chain connects TRBV18 to TRBJ1-3; D gene unclear. The CDR3 length is 15 residues. Trimming stripped 0 bases from V and 6 bases from J, with 12 bases between. Germline V CDR1 and CDR2: KGHSH, LQKENI. The CDR3 protein is CASSPPSPRENTIYF. The CDR3 DNA reads as TGTGCCAGCTCACCACCGTCGCCAAGGGAAAACACCATATATTTT.

This clonotype was seen many times. The V and J genes are TRBV7-9 and TRBJ2-3; D perhaps matches TRBD2 (5 bases). The CDR3 consists of 14 residues. Trimming shortened V by 2 bases and J by 6 bases, and 12 bases separated the two germline ends. Germline CDR1 SEHNR, CDR2 FQNEAQ (reference sequence). CDR3: CASSLTRSTDTQYF. CDR3 DNA sequence: TGTGCCAGCAGCTTAACTAGATCAACCGATACGCAGTATTTT.

This clonotype was seen only a few times. The V and J genes are TRBV20-1 and TRBJ2-7; TRBD2 agrees at 14 bases. The germline CDR1 and CDR2 sequences are DFQATT and SNEGSKA (reference sequence). CDR3 size: 14 residues. V lost 5 bases and J lost 4; bases outside the gene matches: 4. CDR3 amino acids: CSALGTSGGYEQYF. In DNA, the CDR3 is TGCAGTGCTCTCGGGACTAGCGGGGGTTACGAGCAGTACTTC.

This clonotype was seen at least ten times. For the CDR3, the DNA is TGTGCCAGCAGCCCCCGGGACAGGACGGCGGGGACCGGGGAGCTGTTTTTT. It is translated as CASSPRDRTAGTGELFF. The chain recombines TRBV9 with TRBJ2-2, with 8 bases matching TRBD1. The CDR3 loop spans 17 amino acids. Germline CDR1 SGDLS, CDR2 YYNGEE. Germline trimming cut 4 bases from V and 5 bases from J; bases unmatched to any gene: 13.

This clonotype was observed many times. The gene calls are TRBV18 and TRBJ2-4; no clear D. The V gene's germline CDR1 is KGHSH and CDR2 LQKENI. V was pared by 6 bases and J by 7 bases, with 10 bases between. The CDR3 covers 12 residues. The CDR3, as DNA: TGTGCCAGCTCCTCTACCGAGAACATTCAGTACTTC. Translation gives CASSSTENIQYF.

Judged by abundance, this clonotype is medium-sized. The chain recombines TRBV7-8 with TRBJ2-3, with 11 bases aligning to TRBD2. The CDR3 sequence is 15 residues long. The V gene's germline CDR1 is SGHVS and CDR2 FQNEAQ. V gave up 7 bases and J gave up 0 bases; unmatched junction bases: 3. As DNA, the CDR3 is TGTGCCAGCATCGGACTAGCGGGTAGCACAGATACGCAGTATTTT. Amino acid sequence: CASIGLAGSTDTQYF.

This clonotype was seen ten or more times. The V gene is TRBV15, the J gene TRBJ2-7; 7 positions match TRBD1. J lost 5 bases, V lost 1 base, and 5 bases had no gene match. There are 14 residues in the CDR3. In germline, CDR1 is LNHNV, CDR2 YYDKDF (reference sequence). CDR3 in amino acids: CATSRVQGSDEQYF. In DNA, the CDR3 is TGTGCCACCAGCAGAGTACAGGGGTCTGACGAGCAGTACTTC.

This clonotype was seen repeatedly, ten times or more. The chain links TRBV19 to TRBJ1-6, with D unresolved. CDR1 is LNHDA, CDR2 SQIVND, per germline (reference sequence). CDR3 size: 15 residues. Trimming left V 7 bases short and J 1 base short, with 11 bases between. The CDR3 DNA reads as TGTGCCAGTAAGGAAGCGGGTTCCTATAATTCACCCCTCCACTTT. This sequence encodes CASKEAGSYNSPLHF.

This clonotype was seen repeatedly, ten times or more. The chain recombines TRBV6-6 with TRBJ2-7, with TRBD2 as a possible D gene (5 bases). The length of the CDR3 is 14 residues. Per the germline V gene, CDR1 is MNHNY and CDR2 is SVGAGI (reference sequence). The V and J ends lost 0 bases and 5 bases respectively, with 11 bases between them. The CDR3 is CASSYSLGGNEQYF. The CDR3 DNA reads as TGTGCCAGCAGTTACTCGCTCGGAGGCAACGAGCAGTACTTC.

This clonotype was picked up many times. The CDR3 region is CASSQDLGQGGYEQYF. The CDR3 DNA follows: TGCGCCAGCAGCCAAGATCTGGGACAGGGGGGCTACGAGCAGTACTTC. This chain joins TRBV4-3 and TRBJ2-7; 11 bases are a match to TRBD1. This CDR3 contains 16 residues. From germline, CDR1 is LGHNA and CDR2 YSLEER. The ends lost 0 bases at V and 3 bases at J; junction bases unmatched: 4.

This chain joins TRBV11-2 and TRBJ2-3; D is uncertain. Trimming shortened V by 1 base and J by 3 bases, and 5 bases separated the two germline ends. This CDR3 spans 13 amino acids. Germline V gene lookup returns CDR1 SGHAT and CDR2 FQNNGV. The CDR3 DNA reads TGTGCCAGCAGCTTAGGCCCGACAGATACGCAGTATTTT. It is translated as CASSLGPTDTQYF.